The rows below give T cell receptor beta chains drawn from one sample of a study of blood T cell repertoires in COVID-19. TCRdb keeps only in-frame clones here, not all; method: immunoSEQ multiplex PCR. The data contain some 250,000 clones, approximately 91% of them singletons. The sequenced material came from peripheral blood. These receptors originate from a woman in her twenties or thirties with acute or convalescent COVID-19. Both conserved end residues are trimmed from each CDR3. Size tells how often a clone was seen (once, few, many) or the class of an expanded clone, and some rows leave it out.

>TRBV30|-
AWSPVPGQRNTEAF
>TRBV29-1|-
SVAGTSGYEQY
>TRBV5-6|-
ASSLARDSATQY
>TRBV14|-
ASSQEPGGSPLH
>TRBV15|-
ATSVPSGLTDTQY
>TRBV18|few
ASSPVGAEKLF
>TRBV6-2/TRBV6-3|-
ASSSLTSTSGRGSYEQY
>TRBV7-2|-
ASSPGRTLQTQY
>TRBV5-1|-
ASSLGGGETQY
>TRBV10-3|-
AISDRIDQPQH
>TRBV9|-
ASSPAGGEQY
>TRBV7-8|-
ASSPHRVLDTEAF
>TRBV9|-
ASSAGDQTPGHQETQY
>TRBV12-3/TRBV12-4|once
ASSFVDYGYT
>TRBV3-1/TRBV3-2|-
ASSQGGGANYGYT
>TRBV11-3|-
ASSTGLAGGEEQY
>TRBV12-3/TRBV12-4|-
ASSLVLGEVH
>TRBV2|-
ASSTEYQETQY
>TRBV6-4|-
ASSEPQGNTGELF
>TRBV7-9|-
ASSFGLAGETDTQY
>TRBV9|-
ASSGTSGPYEQY
>TRBV2|-
ASTRQDGTDTQY
>TRBV29-1|-
SVELAGNTIY
>TRBV11-2|-
ASSPGFGLDYNEQF
>TRBV6-1|-
ASSEGNRGRLPQH
>TRBV7-2|-
ASSVTGDRYEQY
>TRBV4-3|-
ASSRFSGQYNGQF
>TRBV29-1|-
SVAPRTGTEAF
>TRBV27|few
ASSSPTGYNSPLH
>TRBV7-2|-
ASSVGLAGNEQY
>TRBV7-2|many
ASSLGPVQGDSYEQY
>TRBV7-3|-
ASSGTSGRIGSTGELF
>TRBV19|-
ASSMGQGTYNEQF
>TRBV4-2|-
ASSQEEGNSYNEQF
>TRBV13|-
ASSIRVADTQY
>TRBV5-6|once
ASSFTGLAGVTGELF
>TRBV18|-
ASSRDKNYGYT